The TCR beta chain under discussion was sequenced for a study of shared clonotypes between healthy human individuals. This clone was recorded a few times. There are 11 residues in the CDR3. CDR1 and CDR2 (germline): SGHTA, FQGNSA. V gave up 8 bases and J gave up 3 bases, with 7 bases separating them. Produced via immunoSEQ multiplex PCR; TCRdb's table is partial and in-frame only. The data show 2 million to 2.5 million clones, approximately 93% seen once. The material sequenced was naive CD4+ T cells from PBMCs. Noted subset: CD45RA+ positively selected. The receptor was derived from a young man in good health. Some clones in this sample may be carry-over from other donors' samples. The rearrangement uses TRBV7-2 and TRBJ1-1; D call uncertain. The CDR3 protein is CASATYTEAFF. CDR3 in DNA: TGTGCCAGCGCGACGTACACTGAAGCTTTCTTT. Full variable domain (remainder filled in from reference TRBV7-2 and TRBJ1-1): GAGVSQSPSNKVTEKGKDVELRCDPISGHTALYWYRQSLGQGLEFLIYFQGNSAPDKSGLPSDRFSAERTGGSVSTLTIQRTQQEDSAVYLCASATYTEAFFGQGTRLTVV.